The 14 T cell receptor beta chains below come from one sample, sequenced in a study of blood T cell repertoires in COVID-19. The protocol was immunoSEQ multiplex PCR, while the TCRdb copy is restricted to in-frame clones and leaves out a portion. The sample has about 23,000 clones; roughly 92% are singletons. Sequenced input: peripheral blood. These receptor sequences come from a woman aged 45-59 years with active COVID-19.

This chain joins TRBV10-3 and TRBJ1-1; 7 nucleotides agree with TRBD1. The ends lost 2 bases at V and 0 bases at J; junction bases unmatched: 6. The germline V gene encodes CDR1 ENHRY and CDR2 SYGVKD. This CDR3 contains 16 residues. CDR3: CAISETLGTVNTEAFF. In DNA form, the CDR3 reads TGTGCCATCAGTGAGACCCTCGGGACAGTGAACACTGAAGCTTTCTTT.

The rearrangement joins TRBV6-5 to TRBJ1-1; D is possibly TRBD1 (5 bases). This CDR3 is built from 14 residues. From germline, CDR1 is MNHEY and CDR2 SVGAGI. V was shortened by 2 bases and J by 5 bases, with 12 bases between the two germline ends. CDR3 in amino acids: CASSYRGTVTEAFF. CDR3 DNA sequence: TGTGCCAGCAGTTACAGGGGAACAGTAACTGAAGCTTTCTTT.

The gene calls are TRBV7-9 and TRBJ2-1; D possibly corresponds to TRBD1 (5 bases). Trimming shortened V by 6 bases and J by 7 bases, and 16 bases separated the two germline ends. The CDR3 extends over 14 amino acids. The germline V gene has CDR1 SEHNR and CDR2 FQNEAQ (reference sequence). The CDR3 coding sequence is TGTGCCAGCAGGCAGGGTCCATACGGGAATGAGCAGTTCTTC. The encoded protein is CASRQGPYGNEQFF.

The chain combines TRBV18 with TRBJ2-3; 8 bases are a match to TRBD1. The V and J ends lost 5 bases and 4 bases, in that order; junction bases with no gene match: 8. The CDR3 has 15 amino acids. Germline V gene data show CDR1 as KGHSH and CDR2 as LQKENI. CDR3 bases: TGTGCCAGCTCATCACTTCAGGGACAGGCAGATACGCAGTATTTT. The encoded protein is CASSSLQGQADTQYF.

The table lists this clone with a count of one. The chain carries TRBV28 and TRBJ2-5, with D tentatively TRBD2 (5 bases). The CDR3 is 13 amino acids. V was cut by 7 bases and J by 4 bases, with 13 bases left in between. The germline gives CDR1 MDHEN, CDR2 SYDVKM. In DNA, the CDR3 is TGTGCCAGCACCGAGGGCCCCTTAGAGACCCAGTACTTC. Translated: CASTEGPLETQYF.

The chain carries TRBV7-9 and TRBJ2-3, with D maybe TRBD2 (5 bases). V was pared by 0 bases and J by 7 bases, with 17 bases between. This CDR3 contains 16 residues. Germline V gene lookup returns CDR1 SEHNR and CDR2 FQNEAQ (reference sequence). The CDR3 here is CASSLATDSDRNTQYF. CDR3 nucleotide sequence: TGTGCCAGCAGCTTAGCAACGGACTCAGATAGGAATACGCAGTATTTT.

The CDR3 sequence is CATSEVQGSDTQYF. The CDR3 nucleotides read TGTGCCACCAGTGAGGTGCAGGGTTCGGATACGCAGTATTTT. V gene TRBV24-1 combines with J gene TRBJ2-3; TRBD1 might be the D (5 bases). Germline V gives CDR1 KGHDR, CDR2 SFDVKD. Trimming stripped 4 bases from V and 6 bases from J, with 13 bases between. The CDR3 contains 14 residues.

The rearrangement joins TRBV4-1 to TRBJ2-5; TRBD2 agrees at 11 bases. The CDR3 sequence is 16 residues long. V gave up 6 bases and J gave up 2 bases; unmatched junction bases: 8. Germline V gene data show CDR1 as MGHRA and CDR2 as YSYEKL. The CDR3: CASSLSGRASQETQYF. The CDR3 bases are TGCGCCAGCAGTCTTAGCGGGAGGGCCAGTCAAGAGACCCAGTACTTC.

The V and J genes are TRBV27 and TRBJ2-2, with 7 bases fitting TRBD1. The germline V gene encodes CDR1 MNHEY and CDR2 SMNVEV (reference sequence). There are 15 residues in the CDR3. The V and J ends lost 3 bases and 4 bases, in that order; junction bases with no gene match: 5. CDR3 bases: TGTGCCAGCAGTTTTCGGGACAGACTCACCGGGGAGCTGTTTTTT. Encoded protein: CASSFRDRLTGELFF.

For this clone: The sample has other DNA sequences that encode this CDR3 too. The gene calls are TRBV18 and TRBJ1-5, with no clear D. Germline CDR1 KGHSH, CDR2 LQKENI. V dropped 3 bases and J dropped 2 bases, with 8 bases sitting between them. The CDR3 is 14 amino acids. The CDR3 is CASSPKEGNQPQHF. The CDR3 nucleotides are TGTGCCAGCTCACCCAAGGAGGGCAATCAGCCCCAGCATTTT. Full variable domain (outside the CDR3, taken from reference TRBV18 and TRBJ1-5): NAGVMQNPRHLVRRRGQEARLRCSPMKGHSHVYWYRQLPEEGLKFMVYLQKENIIDESGMPKERFSAEFPKEGPSILRIQQVVRGDSAAYFCASSPKEGNQPQHFGDGTRLSIL.

The genes are TRBV6-5 and TRBJ2-2, with D possibly being TRBD2 (6 bases). The CDR3 totals 16 residues. Per germline, CDR1 MNHEY and CDR2 SVGAGI. The V and J ends lost 0 bases and 6 bases respectively, with 14 bases between them. CDR3 coding DNA: TGTGCCAGCAGTTACTCAACTCCGGGACTCGCCGGGGAGCTGTTTTTT. Its translation: CASSYSTPGLAGELFF.

V usage is TRBV19 and J usage is TRBJ2-4; D perhaps matches TRBD2 (7 bases). This CDR3 is 14 amino acids long. Germline V gene sequence: CDR1 LNHDA, CDR2 SQIVND (reference sequence). Trimming left V 5 bases short and J 2 bases short, with 10 bases between. The CDR3 DNA reads TGTGCCAGTAGTGGGGGGGCGTCCAAAAACATTCAGTACTTC. This encodes CASSGGASKNIQYF.

The rearrangement uses TRBV9 and TRBJ2-2, with D maybe TRBD1 (6 bases). This CDR3 has 15 amino acids. Per germline, CDR1 SGDLS and CDR2 YYNGEE. V lost 6 bases, J lost 2 bases, and 14 bases lay in between. CDR3 in DNA: TGTGCCAGCAACGCCGGGACACTCAACACCGGGGAGCTGTTTTTT. Its protein product is CASNAGTLNTGELFF.

The J gene is TRBJ2-7, the V gene TRBV5-1; 7 nucleotides align to TRBD1. CDR3 length: 15 residues. V lost 0 bases, J lost 2 bases, and 5 bases stayed unmatched. Germline V lookup: CDR1 SGHRS, CDR2 YFSETQ. The CDR3 bases are TGCGCCAGCAGCTTGGGACCGGGACAGCCCTACGAGCAGTACTTC. Translating gives CASSLGPGQPYEQYF. The entire variable domain, with the rest obtained from reference TRBV5-1 and TRBJ2-7, is as follows: KAGVTQTPRYLIKTRGQQVTLSCSPISGHRSVSWYQQTPGQGLQFLFEYFSETQRNKGNFPGRFSGRQFSNSRSEMNVSTLELGDSALYLCASSLGPGQPYEQYFGPGTRLTVT.